This T cell receptor beta chain was captured by sequencing in a study of blood T cell repertoires in COVID-19. The CDR3 is made up of 14 amino acids. Germline V gives CDR1 WNHNN, CDR2 SYGVQD (reference sequence). The germline V and J ends were trimmed by 3 bases and 0 bases, with 6 bases remaining between them. Method: immunoSEQ multiplex PCR; TCRdb's copy keeps in-frame clones and lacks some. The sample lists 260,000 or so clones, about four fifths occurring once. Sequenced material: peripheral blood. The sequence derives from a woman aged 70-85 years with acute or convalescent COVID-19. The V and J genes are TRBV10-1 and TRBJ2-1, with D possibly matching TRBD2 (5 bases). CDR3 sequence: CASSESGSYNEQFF. DNA of the CDR3: TGCGCCAGCAGTGAAAGCGGCTCCTACAATGAGCAGTTCTTC.